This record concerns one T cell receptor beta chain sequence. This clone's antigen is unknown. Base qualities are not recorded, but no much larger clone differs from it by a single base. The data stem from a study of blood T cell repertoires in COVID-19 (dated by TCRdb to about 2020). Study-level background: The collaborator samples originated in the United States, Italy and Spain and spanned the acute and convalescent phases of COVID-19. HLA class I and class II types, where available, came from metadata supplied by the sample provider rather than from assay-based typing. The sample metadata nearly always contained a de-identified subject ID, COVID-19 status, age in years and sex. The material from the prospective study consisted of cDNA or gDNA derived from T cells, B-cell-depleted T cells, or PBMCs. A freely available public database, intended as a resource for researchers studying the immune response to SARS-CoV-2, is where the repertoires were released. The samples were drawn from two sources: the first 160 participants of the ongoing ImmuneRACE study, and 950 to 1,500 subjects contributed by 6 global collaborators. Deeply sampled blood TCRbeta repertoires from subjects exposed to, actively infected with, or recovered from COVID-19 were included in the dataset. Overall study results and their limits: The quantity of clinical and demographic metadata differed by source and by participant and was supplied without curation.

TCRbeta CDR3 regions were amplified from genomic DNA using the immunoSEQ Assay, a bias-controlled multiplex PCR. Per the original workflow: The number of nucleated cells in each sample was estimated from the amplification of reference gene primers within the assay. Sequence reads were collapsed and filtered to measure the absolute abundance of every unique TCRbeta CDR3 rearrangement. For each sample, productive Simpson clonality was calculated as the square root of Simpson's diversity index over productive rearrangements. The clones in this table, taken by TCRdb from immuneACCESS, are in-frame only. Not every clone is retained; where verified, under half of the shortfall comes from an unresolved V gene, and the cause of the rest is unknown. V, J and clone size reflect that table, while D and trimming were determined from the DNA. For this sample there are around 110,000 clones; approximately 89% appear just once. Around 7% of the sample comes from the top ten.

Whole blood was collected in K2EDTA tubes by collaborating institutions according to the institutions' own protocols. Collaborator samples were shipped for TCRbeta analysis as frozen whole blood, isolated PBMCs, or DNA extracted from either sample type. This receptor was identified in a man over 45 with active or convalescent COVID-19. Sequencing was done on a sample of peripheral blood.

At the DNA level, the sequence is TGTGCCAGCAGCAAAAAACTAAGGCTAAAATCCGGGGCCAACGTCCTGACTTTC. Translated, this gives CASSKKLRLKSGANVLTF. This chain is built from TRBV21-1 and TRBJ2-6; TRBD2, the D gene given by the table, was not confirmed from the DNA. TRBV21-1 is given as a pseudogene. There are 18 amino acids in the CDR3, from cysteine to phenylalanine inclusive. Of all the DNA, just the CDR3 is kept, 54 bases in frame from base 1.